This T cell receptor (beta chain) was retrieved from a study of T cell changes during pregnancy in multiple sclerosis. V shed 6 bases and J shed 2 bases, with 12 bases lying between them. This CDR3 is 14 amino acids long. CDR1 and CDR2 (germline): MNHEY, SVGAGI. This clone is a singleton in its sample. Repertoires were generated with immunoSEQ multiplex PCR, while TCRdb's copy carries only in-frame clones and drops some. This sample carries 70,000 to 95,000 clones, around 92% of them seen once, and the ten largest clones take less than 2.5%. The sequences come from peripheral blood, collected in the third trimester of pregnancy. The TCR sequence derives from a female donor with multiple sclerosis, enrolled in a pregnancy study. The J gene is TRBJ2-3, the V gene TRBV6-5, with D tentatively TRBD1 (5 bases). Here the CDR3 DNA reads TGTGCCAGCAGGGGGCTTCTGACCACAGATACGCAGTATTTT. Protein product: CASRGLLTTDTQYF.